In its sample, the clone carrying this T cell receptor beta chain was seen many times. The CDR3 has 16 residues. Germline CDR1 is SGHTA and CDR2 is FQGNSA. V was shortened by 4 bases and J by 1 base, with 13 bases between the two germline ends. Noted time point: after trial treatment. Noted treatment: LDRT plus nivolumab, ipilimumab, low-dose cyclophosphamide and aspirin (RACIN trial). Donors were dosed with nivolumab and ipilimumab; they also received aspirin, low-dose cyclophosphamide and low-dose radiotherapy. The authors ran roughly 20 PCR cycles to amplify TCRs with a constant-region primer and V-primer adapter. TCRdb ran MiXCR on the reads and lists one entry per CDR3 protein. The sample carries roughly 50,000 distinct CDR3 sequences, 33% recorded once. The data stem from a study of low-dose radiotherapy and immunotherapy resistance in tumors. Whole-study context: Cohort 1 was given 0.5 Gy per fraction every 2 weeks, for 6.5 Gy total. Primers used for first-strand cDNA, a TRAV- and TRBV-specific set, covered both alpha and beta chains. Cohort 2 patients were irradiated with 1 Gy every two weeks, reaching 13 Gy over 26 weeks.

The sequencing here drew on PBMCs, taken after low-dose radiotherapy plus immunotherapy. The source is a male donor with rectosigmoid adenocarcinoma. The chain has TRBV7-2 and TRBJ1-4, with D maybe TRBD1 (6 bases). The DNA of the CDR3 is TGTGCCAGCAGCTCACAGGGACTGCAAACTAATGAAAAACTGTTTTTT. As protein: CASSSQGLQTNEKLFF. The full variable domain, its missing parts supplied by reference TRBV7-2 and TRBJ1-4, is GAGVSQSPSNKVTEKGKDVELRCDPISGHTALYWYRQSLGQGLEFLIYFQGNSAPDKSGLPSDRFSAERTGGSVSTLTIQRTQQEDSAVYLCASSSQGLQTNEKLFFGSGTQLSVL.